This paragraph covers one TCR beta chain sequence. The sample originates from a study of blood T cell repertoires in COVID-19. Study summary: COVID-19 samples from acute and convalescent phases originated in the United States, Italy and Spain.

In the authors' workflow: For nucleated cells, counts were estimated from reference gene primer amplification. Profiling relied on immunoSEQ multiplex PCR, and the TCRdb table lists in-frame clones only, not all of them. Clone size and V and J calls were adopted from that table, with D and trimming inferred from the DNA. The table records 95,000 to 150,000 clones, just under 80% of them present only once. This TCR was recovered from a man aged 55 to 70 with active or convalescent COVID-19. Sequencing was performed on peripheral blood.

CDR3: CASSQGHRGNEQYF. CDR3 sequence (DNA): TGTGCCAGCAGCCAGGGGCACAGGGGTAACGAGCAGTACTTC. V usage is TRBV3-1 (or the pseudogene TRBV3-2) and J usage is TRBJ2-7, with TRBD1 identical over 7 bases. Germline lookup yields CDR1 LGHDT and CDR2 YNNKEL (reference sequence). V shed 3 bases, J shed 5 bases, and the junction held 7 bases outside the gene matches. CDR3 size: 14 residues.